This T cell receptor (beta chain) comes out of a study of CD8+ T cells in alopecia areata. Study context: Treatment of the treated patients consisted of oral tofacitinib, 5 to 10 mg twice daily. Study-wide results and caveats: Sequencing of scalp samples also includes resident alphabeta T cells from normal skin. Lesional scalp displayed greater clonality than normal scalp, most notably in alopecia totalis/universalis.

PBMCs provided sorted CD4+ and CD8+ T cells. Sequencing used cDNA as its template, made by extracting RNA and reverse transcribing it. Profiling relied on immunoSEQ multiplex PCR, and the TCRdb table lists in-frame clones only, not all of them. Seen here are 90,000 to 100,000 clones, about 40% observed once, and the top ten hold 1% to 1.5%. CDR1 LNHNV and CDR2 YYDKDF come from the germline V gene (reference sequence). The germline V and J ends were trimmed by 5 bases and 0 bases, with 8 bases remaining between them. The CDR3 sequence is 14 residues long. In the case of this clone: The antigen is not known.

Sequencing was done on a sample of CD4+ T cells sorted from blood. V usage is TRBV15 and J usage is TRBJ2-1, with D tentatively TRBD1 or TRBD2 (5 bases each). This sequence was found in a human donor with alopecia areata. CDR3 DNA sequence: TGTGCCACCAGCGGGGGAAACTCCTACAATGAGCAGTTCTTC. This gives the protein CATSGGNSYNEQFF.